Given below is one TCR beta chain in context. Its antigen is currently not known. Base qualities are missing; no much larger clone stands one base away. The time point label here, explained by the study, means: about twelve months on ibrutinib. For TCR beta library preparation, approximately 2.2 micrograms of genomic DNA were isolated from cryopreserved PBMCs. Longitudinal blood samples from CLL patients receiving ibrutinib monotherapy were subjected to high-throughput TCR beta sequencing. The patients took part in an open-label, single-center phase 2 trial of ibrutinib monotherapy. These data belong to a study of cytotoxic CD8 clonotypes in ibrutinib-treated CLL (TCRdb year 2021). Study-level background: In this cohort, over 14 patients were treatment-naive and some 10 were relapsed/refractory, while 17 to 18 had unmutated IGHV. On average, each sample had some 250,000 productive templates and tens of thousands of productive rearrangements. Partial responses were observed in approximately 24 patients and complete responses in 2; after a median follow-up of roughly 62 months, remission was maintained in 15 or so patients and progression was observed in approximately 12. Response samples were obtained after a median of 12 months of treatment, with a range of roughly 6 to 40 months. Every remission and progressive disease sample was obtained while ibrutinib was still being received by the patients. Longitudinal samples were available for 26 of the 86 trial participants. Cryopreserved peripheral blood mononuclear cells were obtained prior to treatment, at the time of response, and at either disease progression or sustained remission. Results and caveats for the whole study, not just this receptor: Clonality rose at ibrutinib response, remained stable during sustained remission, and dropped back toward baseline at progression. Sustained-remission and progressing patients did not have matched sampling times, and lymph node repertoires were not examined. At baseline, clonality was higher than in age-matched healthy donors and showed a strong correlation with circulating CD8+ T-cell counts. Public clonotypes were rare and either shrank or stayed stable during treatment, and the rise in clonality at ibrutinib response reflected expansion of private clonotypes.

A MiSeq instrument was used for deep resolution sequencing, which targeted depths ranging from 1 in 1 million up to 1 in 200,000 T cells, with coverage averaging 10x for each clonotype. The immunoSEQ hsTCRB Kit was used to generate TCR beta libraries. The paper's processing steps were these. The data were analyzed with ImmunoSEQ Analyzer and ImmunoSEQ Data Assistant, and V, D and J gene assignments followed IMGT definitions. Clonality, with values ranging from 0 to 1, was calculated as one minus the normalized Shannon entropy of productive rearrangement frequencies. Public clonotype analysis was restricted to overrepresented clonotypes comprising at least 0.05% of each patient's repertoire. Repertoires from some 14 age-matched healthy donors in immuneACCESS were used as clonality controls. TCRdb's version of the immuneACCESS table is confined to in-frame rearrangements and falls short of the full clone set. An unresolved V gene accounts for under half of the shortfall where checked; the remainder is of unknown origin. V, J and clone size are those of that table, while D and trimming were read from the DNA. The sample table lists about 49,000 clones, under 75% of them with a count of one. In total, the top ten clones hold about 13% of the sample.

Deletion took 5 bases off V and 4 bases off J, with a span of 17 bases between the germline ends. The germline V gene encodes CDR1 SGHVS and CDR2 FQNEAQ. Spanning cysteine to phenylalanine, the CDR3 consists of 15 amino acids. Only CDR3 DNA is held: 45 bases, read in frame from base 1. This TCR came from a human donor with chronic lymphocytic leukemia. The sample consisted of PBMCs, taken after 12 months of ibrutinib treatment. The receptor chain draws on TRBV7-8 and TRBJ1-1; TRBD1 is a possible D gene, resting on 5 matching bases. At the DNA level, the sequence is TGTGCCAGCAGCCGCCGGGACGGTATGGGCACTGAAGCTTTCTTT. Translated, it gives CASSRRDGMGTEAFF.